The 22 T cell receptor beta chains reported below all come from one sample, sequenced in a study of CD8+CD57+ T cells in acquired aplastic anemia. Profiles of TCR beta VDJ and CDR3 were generated from a genomic DNA template. TCRdb itself ran the reads through MiXCR, one entry per CDR3 protein. The table records about 210,000 distinct CDR3 sequences, roughly 55% of them present only once. Sequenced sample: sorted CD4+, CD8+, or CD8+CD57+ T cells (not recorded which) from PBMCs. The receptors here all came from a human donor in good health.

The table lists this clonotype with a count of one. The rearrangement links TRBV20-1 to TRBJ2-1; maybe TRBD2 (6 bases). V was clipped by 0 bases and J by 10 bases, with 13 bases between them. The CDR3 covers 13 residues. CDR1 DFQATT and CDR2 SNEGSKA come from the germline V gene (reference sequence). The CDR3 loop is CSARDRRDWEQFF. The CDR3, as DNA: TGCAGTGCTAGAGATCGGAGGGATTGGGAGCAGTTCTTC.

Comments on this clonotype: A much larger clone differs by one base, so this may be a read error. The gene calls are TRBV12-3 or TRBV12-4 and TRBJ2-3, with 9 bases fitting TRBD2. After removal of 6 bases from V and 2 bases from J, the junction contained 6 bases not matched to a gene. The CDR3 is 15 amino acids. In DNA form, the CDR3 reads TGTGCCAGCAGCTCCAGCGGGGGGTCCACAGATACGCAGTATTTT. Its protein product is CASSSSGGSTDTQYF.

This clonotype appeared a few times. This chain links TRBV4-1 with TRBJ1-6, with a possible D match to TRBD1 (6 bases). The ends were cut back, 2 bases at V and 9 bases at J, with 17 bases in the middle. From germline, CDR1 is MGHRA and CDR2 YSYEKL. The CDR3 covers 16 residues. CDR3 sequence: CASSQLASQGRSPLHF. The CDR3 DNA is TGCGCCAGCAGCCAACTAGCGTCACAGGGACGTTCACCCCTCCACTTT.

Details on this clonotype: A much bigger clone sits one base away, suggesting this may be a read error. The V and J genes are TRBV4-3 and TRBJ1-5, with unresolved D. The CDR3 sequence is 15 residues long. Per germline, CDR1 LGHNA and CDR2 YSLEER. The ends were cut back, 4 bases at V and 0 bases at J, with 10 bases in the middle. In DNA form, the CDR3 reads TGCGCCAGCAGCCGAGACGGGGATAGCAATCAGCCCCAGCATTTT. This translates into CASSRDGDSNQPQHF.

Worth noting for this clonotype: A junction end diverges from the germline sequence, so it may reflect a read error. The chain links TRBV20-1 to TRBJ2-7; 12 bases align to TRBD2. This CDR3 is built from 15 residues. Germline CDR1 DFQATT, CDR2 SNEGSKA (reference sequence). The chain's CDR3 is CGADASGRGPYEQYF. The CDR3, as DNA: TGCGGTGCAGACGCTAGCGGGAGGGGCCCCTACGAGCAGTACTTC.

This clonotype was seen ten or more times. The chain links TRBV20-1 to TRBJ1-5; 7 nucleotides match TRBD1. The CDR3 contains 14 residues. V lost 6 bases and J lost 7; bases outside the gene matches: 12. Per germline, CDR1 DFQATT and CDR2 SNEGSKA (reference sequence). The CDR3 spells CSANKGGAGQPQHF. The DNA for the CDR3 is TGCAGTGCAAACAAAGGGGGCGCAGGACAGCCCCAGCATTTT.

This clonotype was observed many times. The chain has TRBV27 and TRBJ2-7; D unclear. There are 10 residues in the CDR3. CDR1 is MNHEY and CDR2 is SMNVEV in the germline V gene (reference sequence). CDR3 coding DNA: TGTCCCGCGCACTATTACGAGCAGTACTTC. Translated: CPAHYYEQYF.

This clonotype was counted at least ten times. The chain carries TRBV5-8 and TRBJ1-1, with no clear D. The germline V gene has CDR1 SGHTS and CDR2 YDEGEE. The CDR3 totals 13 residues. The V and J ends lost 4 bases and 6 bases respectively, with 13 bases between them. CDR3 sequence (DNA): TGTGCCAGCAGCCCCGCATCTGGATCTGAAGCTTTCTTT. It translates to CASSPASGSEAFF.

The J gene is TRBJ2-7, the V gene TRBV20-1, with 7 bases matching TRBD2. V dropped 2 bases and J dropped 1; count of bases not matched to a gene: 5. The germline V gene encodes CDR1 DFQATT and CDR2 SNEGSKA (reference sequence). The CDR3 loop spans 14 amino acids. The CDR3 here is CSARRTRGSYEQYF. CDR3 DNA: TGCAGTGCTAGAAGGACTAGGGGTTCCTACGAGCAGTACTTC.

In DNA form, the CDR3 reads TGCAGTGCTCCCACAGGGGCTGGTCATCAGCCCCAGCATTTT. It codes for CSAPTGAGHQPQHF. The V call is TRBV20-1, the J call TRBJ1-5; 7 nucleotides match TRBD1. V shed 5 bases, J shed 5 bases, and the junction held 9 bases outside the gene matches. CDR3 length: 14 amino acids. Germline V gene lookup returns CDR1 DFQATT and CDR2 SNEGSKA (reference sequence).

CDR3 DNA sequence: TGTGCCAGCAGCCAAGAAATGGGAGGGGCTGGGGCCAACGTCCTGACTTTC. Its protein product is CASSQEMGGAGANVLTF. V and J are TRBV7-2 and TRBJ2-6; 7 bases align to TRBD2. Per the germline V gene, CDR1 is SGHTA and CDR2 is FQGNSA. The CDR3 runs to 17 residues. The V and J ends lost 5 bases and 2 bases, in that order; junction bases with no gene match: 9.

DNA of the CDR3: TGTGCCAGCAGCGGCGGGGAACTTTTGTACCAAGAGACCCAGTACTTC. This translates into CASSGGELLYQETQYF. This sequence joins TRBV9 and TRBJ2-5; tentative D call: TRBD2 (6 bases). Between the trimmed V and J ends, which lost 3 bases and 0 bases, there was a span of 15 bases. This CDR3 contains 16 residues. CDR1 and CDR2 (germline): SGDLS, YYNGEE.

This chain links TRBV6-2 or TRBV6-3 with TRBJ2-7; 7 bases line up with TRBD2. The ends lost 6 bases at V and 3 bases at J; junction bases unmatched: 5. Per the germline V gene, CDR1 is MNHEY and CDR2 is SVGEGT. The CDR3 spans 13 residues. The CDR3 spells CASRAAGVYEQYF. CDR3 sequence (DNA): TGTGCCAGCAGGGCGGCGGGGGTCTACGAGCAGTACTTC.

This sequence joins TRBV12-3 or TRBV12-4 and TRBJ2-3, with D possibly matching TRBD1 (6 bases). V shed 6 bases and J shed 6 bases, with 10 bases lying between them. The CDR3 loop spans 12 amino acids. In DNA, the CDR3 is TGTGCCAGCAGGTACAGGGAGGATACGCAGTATTTT. This encodes CASRYREDTQYF.

The CDR3, as DNA: TGTGCCATCAGTGATGGGCAGGGCGTGTACTTC. Amino acids: CAISDGQGVYF. This chain connects TRBV10-3 to TRBJ2-7; tentative D call: TRBD1 (5 bases). The length of the CDR3 is 11 residues. Germline values: CDR1 ENHRY, CDR2 SYGVKD. The V end lost 3 bases, the J end lost 12 bases, and 12 bases lay between the germline ends.

The chain is built from TRBV2 and TRBJ1-2, with D maybe TRBD1 (5 bases). Trimming took 2 bases from V and 8 from J, leaving 15 bases between them. CDR3 length: 14 residues. CDR1 is SNHLY, CDR2 FYNNEI, per germline. CDR3: CASSESGFQGGYTF. The CDR3 coding sequence is TGTGCCAGCAGTGAATCGGGTTTTCAGGGCGGCTACACCTTC. The complete variable domain, with remaining parts taken from reference TRBV2 and TRBJ1-2, reads EPEVTQTPSHQVTQMGQEVILRCVPISNHLYFYWYRQILGQKVEFLVSFYNNEISEKSEIFDDQFSVERPDGSNFTLKIRSTKLEDSAMYFCASSESGFQGGYTFGSGTRLTVV.

The chain combines TRBV7-3 with TRBJ2-5; 13 bases map to TRBD2. Unmatched junction bases numbered 8, after V lost 5 bases and J lost 5 bases. The germline V gene has CDR1 SGHTA and CDR2 FQGTGA. The CDR3 has 16 residues. The CDR3 sequence is CASSPTSGGPSETQYF. The CDR3 DNA is TGTGCCAGCAGCCCGACTAGCGGGGGGCCCAGCGAGACCCAGTACTTC.

The chain couples TRBV24-1 to TRBJ2-1, with D perhaps assigned TRBD1 or TRBD2 (6 bases each). Trimming removed 9 bases at V and 9 bases at J, with 17 bases between. The germline V gene has CDR1 KGHDR and CDR2 SFDVKD. CDR3 length equals 13 residues. CDR3 nucleotide sequence: TGTGCCACCGAGGGGGGCCGCATTGGTGAGCAGTTCTTC. Its protein product is CATEGGRIGEQFF.

Comments on this clonotype: This CDR3 is missing its conserved last phenylalanine or tryptophan, likely due to a read error. The genes are TRBV20-1 and TRBJ2-7; TRBD2 matches 9 bases. Trimming took 6 bases from V and 1 from J; bases not matched to a gene: 7. The CDR3 runs to 14 residues. Germline CDR1 reads DFQATT; CDR2 reads SNEGSKA (reference sequence). CDR3 residues: CSAVSGGGSYEQYL. As DNA, the CDR3 is TGCAGTGCCGTTAGCGGGGGAGGTTCCTACGAGCAGTACCTC.

This clonotype was observed at least ten times. The gene calls are TRBV20-1 and TRBJ2-5; D gene unclear. Trimming shortened V by 3 bases and J by 2 bases, and 10 bases separated the two germline ends. Germline CDR1 is DFQATT and CDR2 is SNEGSKA (reference sequence). This CDR3 spans 13 amino acids. The chain's CDR3 is CSARAGLQETQYF. For the CDR3, the DNA is TGCAGTGCTAGGGCCGGGCTTCAAGAGACCCAGTACTTC.

This chain links TRBV2 with TRBJ1-2; the D is unclear. V was pared by 6 bases and J by 4 bases, with 18 bases between. This CDR3 contains 15 residues. Germline CDR1 is SNHLY and CDR2 is FYNNEI. The DNA of the CDR3 is TGTGCCAGCAGCTTCGAGCTGGGCCGGGGCTATGGCTACACCTTC. Translating gives CASSFELGRGYGYTF.

The chain combines TRBV24-1 with TRBJ2-1, with D tentatively TRBD1 or TRBD2 (5 bases each). The CDR3 covers 16 residues. Germline assignment: CDR1 KGHDR and CDR2 SFDVKD. V lost 4 bases to trimming and J lost 3 bases, with 15 bases between them. The CDR3 reads CATSDPGTENYNEQFF. The CDR3 DNA is TGTGCCACCAGTGACCCCGGGACCGAGAACTACAATGAGCAGTTCTTC.